Here is one TCR beta chain with its context. Being one base from a much bigger clone, this may be a read error. The final CDR3 position lacks the conserved phenylalanine or tryptophan, pointing to a likely read error. In germline, CDR1 is MGHRA, CDR2 YSYEKL. V was cut by 1 base and J by 0 bases, with 9 bases left in between. The CDR3 loop spans 15 amino acids. This sample stems from a study of molecular identifiers for immune sequencing clone quantification. Study summary: In the replicates, RNA derived from about 19,000 or 110,000 naive CD8 cells was divided into five parts, and four were sequenced.

Previously published methods and listed TCR primers were used for the bulk TCR libraries. TCRdb passed the PCR reads through MiXCR, listing each CDR3 protein once. The data hold 400,000 to 600,000 distinct CDR3 sequences, with around 23% observed a single time. The gene calls are TRBV4-1 and TRBJ1-1, with D possibly matching TRBD1 (5 bases). The TCR originated in a human donor in good health. Some libraries in this study had Jurkat cell RNA spiked in. Sample: naive CD8+ T cells from blood, with Jurkat cell RNA spiked in. Subset defined: FACS-sorted CD8+CD4-CCR7+CD45RA+ naive T cells. CDR3 loop: CASSQAAGMNTEAFS. The DNA of the CDR3 is TGCGCCAGCAGCCAAGCGGCAGGGATGAACACTGAAGCTTTCTCT.